The next 30 T cell receptor beta chains were all read from a single sample in a study of T cell responses to AZD1222 COVID-19 vaccine. Clones were read by immunoSEQ multiplex PCR, and TCRdb kept only the in-frame ones, dropping some. The data show roughly 140,000 clones, about nine tenths seen once. The sequenced sample was peripheral blood, obtained on day 0 of AZD1222 vaccination. These receptors were taken from an adult in good health.

The table lists this clone with a few counts. The chain recombines TRBV28 with TRBJ2-7; a possible D gene is TRBD1 (5 bases). This CDR3 comprises 14 residues. V dropped 6 bases and J dropped 6 bases, with 18 bases sitting between them. The germline CDR1 and CDR2 sequences are MDHEN and SYDVKM. The CDR3, as DNA: TGTGCCAGCAGGGGGCCCTCTAAATCTTCCGAGCAGTACTTC. As protein: CASRGPSKSSEQYF.

The chain links TRBV27 to TRBJ1-1; D ambiguous. CDR1 and CDR2 from the germline V gene are MNHEY and SMNVEV (reference sequence). This CDR3 comprises 14 residues. The ends were cut back, 0 bases at V and 1 base at J, with 6 bases in the middle. The CDR3 spells CASSLSVTNTEAFF. Written as DNA, the CDR3 is TGTGCCAGCAGTTTATCCGTGACGAACACTGAAGCTTTCTTT.

This clone has a single count. This rearrangement joins TRBV7-8 to TRBJ2-7, with D perhaps matching TRBD1 or TRBD2 (5 bases each). Trimming left V 6 bases short and J 4 bases short, with 19 bases between. Germline CDR1 SGHVS, CDR2 FQNEAQ. This CDR3 comprises 15 residues. The CDR3 spells CASSAAVGARYEQYF. CDR3 nucleotides: TGTGCCAGCAGTGCGGCGGTCGGGGCTCGGTACGAGCAGTACTTC. Full variable domain (missing parts from reference TRBV7-8 and TRBJ2-7): GAGVSQSPRYKVAKRGQDVALRCDPISGHVSLFWYQQALGQGPEFLTYFQNEAQLDKSGLPSDRFFAERPEGSVSTLKIQRTQQEDSAVYLCASSAAVGARYEQYFGPGTRLTVT.

For the CDR3, the DNA is TGTGCCAGCAGTTTAAACGGTGCCTTCTCCTACGAGCAGTACTTC. Amino acid sequence: CASSLNGAFSYEQYF. The genes are TRBV27 and TRBJ2-7; D unresolved. Trimming pared 2 bases from V and 0 bases from J, leaving 11 bases between. Germline CDR1 reads MNHEY; CDR2 reads SMNVEV (reference sequence). CDR3 length equals 15 residues.

This rearrangement joins TRBV2 to TRBJ1-2; weak D call: TRBD1 (6 bases). The germline V and J ends were trimmed by 6 bases and 5 bases, with 16 bases remaining between them. Germline V lookup: CDR1 SNHLY, CDR2 FYNNEI. The CDR3 is 14 amino acids. The CDR3 protein is CASRDRDRPYGYTF. The CDR3, as DNA: TGTGCCAGCAGAGACCGTGACAGGCCTTATGGCTACACCTTC.

The chain carries TRBV30 and TRBJ1-2, with D maybe TRBD1 (5 bases). V lost 0 bases and J 8 bases, leaving 13 bases between the germline ends. The CDR3 runs 13 residues. From germline, CDR1 is GTSNPN and CDR2 SVGIG (reference sequence). CDR3 sequence: CAWSVGRLTGYTF. The CDR3 nucleotides read TGTGCCTGGAGTGTGGGACGCCTAACGGGCTACACCTTC.

V gene TRBV4-1 combines with J gene TRBJ1-3; no reliable D call. The CDR3 is 19 residues long. With 1 base removed from V and 0 bases from J, the gap between germline ends came to 19 bases. Looked up from germline, CDR1 is MGHRA and CDR2 is YSYEKL. CDR3: CASSQVPLLTVNSGNTIYF. The CDR3 DNA reads TGCGCCAGCAGCCAAGTCCCCCTTCTGACGGTAAACTCTGGAAACACCATATATTTT.

The genes are TRBV6-6 and TRBJ1-3; D is possibly TRBD1 (6 bases). This CDR3 is 16 amino acids long. Germline V lookup: CDR1 MNHNY, CDR2 SVGAGI (reference sequence). Trimming removed 6 bases from V and 0 bases from J, with 15 bases in between. CDR3 region: CASSETGPLSGNTIYF. CDR3 sequence (DNA): TGTGCCAGCAGCGAGACAGGCCCCCTCTCTGGAAACACCATATATTTT.

The rearrangement joins TRBV19 to TRBJ2-1; TRBD2 matches at 15 bases. The CDR3 runs 15 residues. Germline V gene sequence: CDR1 LNHDA, CDR2 SQIVND (reference sequence). Germline trimming cut 4 bases from V and 12 bases from J; bases unmatched to any gene: 7. The CDR3 protein is CASSKGTSGRSVQFF. CDR3 bases: TGTGCCAGTAGTAAAGGGACTAGCGGGAGGTCGGTGCAGTTCTTC.

This rearrangement joins TRBV15 to TRBJ2-2; a weak D match, TRBD2 (5 bases). The V gene's germline CDR1 is LNHNV and CDR2 YYDKDF (reference sequence). CDR3 length equals 16 residues. Trimming left V 2 bases short and J 3 bases short, with 13 bases between. The CDR3 reads CATSRPSEVHTGELFF. The CDR3 nucleotides read TGTGCCACCAGCAGACCCTCGGAGGTCCACACCGGGGAGCTGTTTTTT.

This rearrangement joins TRBV28 to TRBJ1-5; D unresolved. This CDR3 is 12 amino acids long. The germline V gene encodes CDR1 MDHEN and CDR2 SYDVKM. Trimming removed 4 bases at V and 7 bases at J, with 8 bases between. The CDR3 loop reads CASSSQQQPQHF. The CDR3 DNA sequence: TGTGCCAGCAGTTCCCAACAGCAGCCCCAGCATTTT.

The chain recombines TRBV6-5 with TRBJ2-7, with 7 positions matching TRBD1. This CDR3 region has 14 residues. Per germline, CDR1 MNHEY and CDR2 SVGAGI. Germline trimming cut 5 bases from V and 0 bases from J; bases unmatched to any gene: 4. In DNA form, the CDR3 reads TGTGCCAGCAGTCCTCGACAGGGCTCCTACGAGCAGTACTTC. This gives the protein CASSPRQGSYEQYF.

The chain recombines TRBV7-9 with TRBJ1-3; D gene ambiguous. The CDR3 contains 13 residues. Germline values: CDR1 SEHNR, CDR2 FQNEAQ (reference sequence). V lost 3 bases to trimming and J lost 4 bases, with 7 bases between them. The CDR3 bases are TGTGCCAGCAGCTTGGTCATCGGAAACACCATATATTTT. Translated, it gives CASSLVIGNTIYF.

V gene TRBV28 combines with J gene TRBJ2-7; D is unresolved. V lost 3 bases and J 6 bases, leaving 9 bases between the germline ends. Germline V gene data show CDR1 as MDHEN and CDR2 as SYDVKM. The CDR3 consists of 12 residues. CDR3 in amino acids: CASSLLVAEQYF. The CDR3 DNA is TGTGCCAGCAGTTTGTTGGTAGCCGAGCAGTACTTC.

The V gene is TRBV28, the J gene TRBJ2-1, with 10 bases matching TRBD2. This CDR3 is built from 14 residues. With 5 bases clipped from V and 8 bases from J, the junction kept 6 bases outside the gene matches. The germline CDR1 and CDR2 sequences are MDHEN and SYDVKM. CDR3 amino acids: CASSLSGRRHEQFF. In nucleotides, the CDR3 is TGTGCCAGCAGTCTTAGCGGGAGGCGCCATGAGCAGTTCTTC. The whole variable domain, remainder taken from reference TRBV28 and TRBJ2-1, is DVKVTQSSRYLVKRTGEKVFLECVQDMDHENMFWYRQDPGLGLRLIYFSYDVKMKEKGDIPEGYSVSREKKERFSLILESASTNQTSMYLCASSLSGRRHEQFFGPGTRLTVL.

About this clone itself: An end of the junction differs from the germline gene, which may be a read error. The chain combines TRBV12-3 or TRBV12-4 with TRBJ2-7; no clear D. This CDR3 region has 11 residues. CDR3 amino acids: CASSLRGSFGF. The CDR3 DNA follows: TGTGCCAGCAGTTTAAGAGGCAGTTTCGGCTTC.

The chain joins TRBV28 to TRBJ2-5; 9 nucleotides match TRBD1. This CDR3 has 17 residues. Germline V gene data show CDR1 as MDHEN and CDR2 as SYDVKM. Losses at the gene ends were 6 bases for V and 5 bases for J; bases not matched to a gene: 16. The CDR3 reads CASSSSPKGQGTETQYF. The CDR3 nucleotides are TGTGCCAGCAGCTCTTCCCCTAAAGGACAGGGGACGGAGACCCAGTACTTC.

The chain recombines TRBV21-1 with TRBJ2-7; TRBD1 is the table's D call, not checked against the DNA. TRBV21-1 is a pseudogene segment. This CDR3 is built from 13 residues. The CDR3 protein is CASSPRGGYEQYF. For the CDR3, the DNA is TGTGCCAGCAGCCCCAGGGGCGGCTACGAGCAGTACTTC.

The chain uses TRBV27 and TRBJ2-4, with D perhaps TRBD1 (6 bases). The CDR3 is 16 residues long. Per the germline V gene, CDR1 is MNHEY and CDR2 is SMNVEV (reference sequence). V was clipped by 5 bases and J by 7 bases, with 21 bases between them. CDR3 DNA sequence: TGTGCCAGCAGTCCCCGCCGGGACATGTTGTCCAACATTCAGTACTTC. It is translated as CASSPRRDMLSNIQYF.

The rearrangement joins TRBV6-5 to TRBJ2-5, with 11 bases lining up with TRBD2. There are 15 residues in the CDR3. Trimming took 2 bases from V and 7 from J; bases not matched to a gene: 6. In germline, CDR1 is MNHEY, CDR2 SVGAGI. The CDR3 DNA reads TGTGCCAGCAGTTACAATAGCGGGAGGGTGGGGACCCAGTACTTC. Amino acids: CASSYNSGRVGTQYF.

This clone was recorded a few times. The chain uses TRBV29-1 and TRBJ1-2, with D perhaps matching TRBD1 (5 bases). The length of the CDR3 is 12 residues. From germline, CDR1 is SQVTM and CDR2 ANQGSEA. The V end lost 0 bases, the J end lost 8 bases, and 10 bases lay between the germline ends. The CDR3 coding sequence is TGCAGCGTTGAAGATAAGACAGACGGCTACACCTTC. Amino acids: CSVEDKTDGYTF.

The chain joins TRBV25-1 to TRBJ2-2; 8 nucleotides line up with TRBD2. This CDR3 comprises 17 residues. Germline CDR1 reads MGHDK; CDR2 reads SYGVNS. After removal of 5 bases from V and 5 bases from J, the junction contained 13 bases not matched to a gene. Here the CDR3 reads CASSPRGGEYRTGELFF. The CDR3 DNA sequence: TGTGCCAGCAGTCCCCGGGGGGGGGAGTATCGGACCGGGGAGCTGTTTTTT.

This rearrangement joins TRBV6-5 to TRBJ2-5; TRBD1 is a possible D gene (5 bases). In germline, CDR1 is MNHEY, CDR2 SVGAGI. This CDR3 has 13 residues. V was clipped by 6 bases and J by 4 bases, with 12 bases between them. The CDR3 DNA reads TGTGCCAGCAGCGCCCCAGGGCGAGAGACCCAGTACTTC. This encodes CASSAPGRETQYF.

CDR3 protein: CASSRGGNPYEQYF. For the CDR3, the DNA is TGTGCCAGCAGTAGGGGAGGGAACCCCTACGAGCAGTACTTC. The chain uses TRBV6-5 and TRBJ2-7; 7 bases match TRBD2. Germline lookup yields CDR1 MNHEY and CDR2 SVGAGI. Trimming took 5 bases from V and 2 from J; bases not matched to a gene: 6. The length of the CDR3 is 14 residues.

Comment on this clone: Other DNA sequences in the sample encode the same CDR3. V and J are TRBV19 and TRBJ2-3; D is unclear. In germline, CDR1 is LNHDA, CDR2 SQIVND (reference sequence). This CDR3 spans 13 amino acids. Trimming took off 3 bases at V and 1 base at J, with 5 bases between the two ends. As DNA, the CDR3 is TGTGCCAGTAGTATCGGAGGCACAGATACGCAGTATTTT. Encoded protein: CASSIGGTDTQYF. The whole variable domain, filled in from reference TRBV19 and TRBJ2-3, reads DGGITQSPKYLFRKEGQNVTLSCEQNLNHDAMYWYRQDPGQGLRLIYYSQIVNDFQKGDIAEGYSVSREKKESFPLTVTSAQKNPTAFYLCASSIGGTDTQYFGPGTRLTVL.

The chain is built from TRBV5-8 and TRBJ2-5; D is unclear. Trimming left V 0 bases short and J 2 bases short, with 11 bases between. The germline CDR1 and CDR2 sequences are SGHTS and YDEGEE. This CDR3 contains 15 residues. The CDR3 spells CASSLVVFTQETQYF. The CDR3 DNA reads as TGTGCCAGCAGCTTGGTGGTTTTCACTCAAGAGACCCAGTACTTC.

This rearrangement joins TRBV18 to TRBJ2-1; 7 nucleotides line up with TRBD2. With V trimmed by 4 bases and J by 9 bases, 3 bases remained unmatched. The length of the CDR3 is 12 residues. Germline CDR1 reads KGHSH; CDR2 reads LQKENI. The chain's CDR3 is CASSRGGVEQFF. CDR3 nucleotides: TGTGCCAGCTCACGGGGAGGGGTTGAGCAGTTCTTC.

The V call is TRBV11-3, the J call TRBJ2-7; 7 bases line up with TRBD2. Germline trimming cut 5 bases from V and 3 bases from J; bases unmatched to any gene: 13. The CDR3 totals 16 residues. Germline CDR1 SGHNT, CDR2 YENEEA. The CDR3 protein is CASSPVGGRRDYEQYF. The CDR3 coding sequence is TGTGCCAGCAGCCCGGTTGGCGGGAGAAGGGACTACGAGCAGTACTTC.

This clone came up a few times. The V gene is TRBV7-3, the J gene TRBJ2-7; TRBD2 agrees at 9 bases. CDR1 is SGHTA, CDR2 FQGTGA, per germline. The V gene end was trimmed by 6 bases and the J gene end by 7 bases; junction bases not matched to a gene: 13. The CDR3 spans 15 residues. This CDR3 reads CASRVNSGSSGEQYF. In DNA, the CDR3 is TGTGCCAGCAGGGTCAATAGCGGGAGTTCAGGGGAGCAGTACTTC.

The rearrangement uses TRBV7-9 and TRBJ2-3; no reliable D call. Germline lookup yields CDR1 SEHNR and CDR2 FQNEAQ (reference sequence). V lost 8 bases and J 2 bases, leaving 17 bases between the germline ends. The CDR3 runs to 15 residues. The CDR3 bases are TGTGCCAGCGGCCTCAAGGGCGGAGACACAGATACGCAGTATTTT. The encoded protein is CASGLKGGDTDTQYF.